A selection of T cell receptor beta chains follows, all from one sample in a study of graft-versus-host responses after intestinal transplantation. The method was immunoSEQ multiplex PCR; TCRdb's version includes in-frame clones alone and lacks a portion of them. The sample shows about 120,000 clones, around 96% of them seen only once. These TCRs are of unknown antigen specificity. The source material was unstimulated CD8+ T cells sorted from spleen or lymph node cells, sampled before intestinal transplant. The source is a human donor who received an intestinal transplant. Each CDR3 is given with its conserved first and last residue. A D gene is named only where the DNA matches it firmly. The size of a clone is reported for some rows only, either as once, few or many, or as a class for expanded clones.

TRBV29-1	.	14	TRBJ2-7	.	CSVETRDGGYEQYF	TGCAGCGTTGAGACACGGGACGGTGGGTACGAGCAGTACTTC
TRBV28	.	15	TRBJ2-7	.	CASSSWGASSYEQYF	TGTGCCAGCAGCTCCTGGGGGGCATCCTCCTACGAGCAGTACTTC
TRBV28	TRBD2	14	TRBJ2-7	.	CASSPRLAGSEQYF	TGTGCCAGCAGTCCCAGGCTAGCGGGGAGCGAGCAGTACTTC
TRBV7-2	.	13	TRBJ2-3	.	CASSLQVPDTQYF	TGTGCCAGCAGCTTACAAGTCCCAGATACGCAGTATTTT
TRBV4-1	.	14	TRBJ1-1	.	CASSHSGRDTEAFF	TGCGCCAGCAGCCACTCAGGGAGGGACACTGAAGCTTTCTTT
TRBV30	TRBD2	16	TRBJ2-5	.	CAWSDLAGGIQETQYF	TGTGCCTGGAGTGACCTAGCGGGAGGGATCCAAGAGACCCAGTACTTC
TRBV6-5	.	16	TRBJ2-7	once	CASSYFPGRGNYEQYF	TGTGCCAGCAGTTACTTTCCGGGACGAGGGAACTACGAGCAGTACTTC
TRBV28	.	14	TRBJ2-1	.	CASSISGNYNEQFF	TGTGCCAGCAGTATCTCGGGTAACTACAATGAGCAGTTCTTC
TRBV7-2	.	15	TRBJ1-1	.	CASSSWDGMNTEAFF	TGTGCCAGCAGCTCTTGGGACGGCATGAACACTGAAGCTTTCTTT
TRBV28	.	14	TRBJ1-4	.	CASSQNGYNEKLFF	TGTGCCAGCAGTCAAAACGGCTATAATGAAAAACTGTTTTTT
TRBV19	.	15	TRBJ1-1	.	CASSISGSLSTEAFF	TGTGCCAGTAGTATATCAGGAAGCTTGAGCACTGAAGCTTTCTTT
TRBV27	TRBD1	14	TRBJ1-2	.	CASADRGTSAGYTF	TGTGCCAGCGCAGACAGGGGGACGTCCGCTGGCTACACCTTC
TRBV5-1	TRBD2	16	TRBJ2-7	.	CASSLEGLAADYEQYF	TGCGCCAGCAGCTTAGAGGGACTAGCGGCAGACTACGAGCAGTACTTC
TRBV28	TRBD1	16	TRBJ2-1	.	CASSGPGRGLDNEQFF	TGTGCCAGCAGTGGCCCGGGCAGGGGGTTAGACAATGAGCAGTTCTTC
TRBV28	.	16	TRBJ1-5	few	CASSLLGTDSNQPQHF	TGTGCCAGCAGTTTATTAGGAACGGATAGCAATCAGCCCCAGCATTTT
TRBV30	.	16	TRBJ2-1	.	CAWSIRLNFSYNEQFF	TGTGCCTGGAGTATTAGACTGAATTTCTCCTACAATGAGCAGTTCTTC
TRBV27	.	14	TRBJ1-4	.	CASSLSGGREKLFF	TGTGCCAGCAGTTTATCAGGGGGTCGAGAAAAACTGTTTTTT
TRBV13	TRBD2	14	TRBJ2-7	once	CASSSGLAAYEQYF	TGTGCCAGCAGCTCCGGACTAGCGGCCTACGAGCAGTACTTC
TRBV2	.	13	TRBJ1-2	.	CASRDLGDRGYTF	TGTGCCAGCAGGGATCTTGGGGACCGGGGCTACACCTTC
TRBV19	.	15	TRBJ1-2	.	CASSIDHKANYGYTF	TGTGCCAGTAGTATAGATCACAAGGCTAACTATGGCTACACCTTC
TRBV27	.	13	TRBJ1-1	.	CASSLNMNTEAFF	TGTGCCAGCAGTTTAAACATGAACACTGAAGCTTTCTTT
TRBV2	.	14	TRBJ2-2	.	CASSEYRNTGELFF	TGTGCCAGCAGTGAATACCGGAACACCGGGGAGCTGTTTTTT
TRBV2	.	17	TRBJ1-1	.	CASRNRDTEAAYTEAFF	TGTGCCAGCAGAAACCGGGACACCGAAGCCGCATACACTGAAGCTTTCTTT
TRBV7-9	TRBD2	16	TRBJ2-1	.	CASTPEGLAGPLEQFF	TGTGCCAGCACCCCAGAAGGACTAGCGGGTCCTCTTGAGCAGTTCTTC
TRBV9	.	16	TRBJ2-2	.	CASSLSPGAKAGELFF	TGTGCCAGCAGCCTCTCCCCGGGGGCGAAGGCCGGGGAGCTGTTTTTT
TRBV14	TRBD2	16	TRBJ2-7	.	CASSQTSEGISYEQYF	TGTGCCAGCAGCCAGACTAGCGAAGGGATTAGCTACGAGCAGTACTTC